This T cell receptor (beta chain) was identified during a study of T cell repertoires in ileal Crohn's disease. About the research overall: Surgery for a complication: stricturing in approximately 60%, penetrating in roughly 40%. Overall study findings and caveats: Postoperative endoscopy occurred within one year, median around 6.5 months.

Time point of the sample: neoterminal ileum biopsy at postoperative endoscopy, about 6 months after surgery. Only a few counts were recorded for this clone. Its antigen is undetermined. Around 0.45 micrograms of biopsy DNA per sample underwent TCRB immunosequencing. Assay used: immunoSEQ multiplex PCR; TCRdb lists only in-frame clones, some missing. The sample yields roughly 3,700 clones, just over 70% seen once. The TCR sequence derives from an adult with Crohn's disease. What was sequenced was ileal tissue.

The CDR3 here is CASSLVGGGSTDTQYF. The CDR3 nucleotides read TGTGCCAGCAGCTTGGTTGGGGGCGGAAGCACAGATACGCAGTATTTT. The chain couples TRBV5-5 to TRBJ2-3; the D gene is possibly TRBD1 (6 bases). Germline values: CDR1 SGHKS, CDR2 YYEKEE (reference sequence). The CDR3 contains 16 residues. Deletions cut 0 bases from V and 0 bases from J, with 11 bases between.